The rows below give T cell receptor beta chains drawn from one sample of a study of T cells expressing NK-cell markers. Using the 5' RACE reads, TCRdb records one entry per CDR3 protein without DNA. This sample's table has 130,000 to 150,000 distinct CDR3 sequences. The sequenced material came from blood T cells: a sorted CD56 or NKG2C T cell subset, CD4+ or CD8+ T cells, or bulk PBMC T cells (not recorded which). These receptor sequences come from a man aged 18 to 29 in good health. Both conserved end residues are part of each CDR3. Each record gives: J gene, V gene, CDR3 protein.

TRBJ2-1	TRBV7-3	CASSLTPGLAGGNEQFF
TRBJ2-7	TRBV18	CASSLSLKGNSGYEQYF
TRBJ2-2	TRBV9	CASSASTGKVNTGELFF
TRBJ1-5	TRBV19	CASSIGGTGAQPQHF
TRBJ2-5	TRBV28	CASSLVQGHQETQYF
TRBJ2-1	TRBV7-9	CASSLSGTSTYNEQFF
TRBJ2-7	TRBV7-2	CASSYQTSRDYEQYF
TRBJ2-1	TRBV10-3	CAISPGSAAYNEQFF
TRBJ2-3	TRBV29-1	CSVEDMGGPPDTQYF
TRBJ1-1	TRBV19	CASAQGMNTEAFF
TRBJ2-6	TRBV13	CASSTNSGANVLTF
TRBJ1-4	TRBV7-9	CASSPRDTTNEKLFF
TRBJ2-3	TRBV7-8	CASSLGQRVYTDTQYF
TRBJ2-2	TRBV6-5	CASSYDPGGTGELFF